These 14 T cell receptor beta chains were sequenced from one sample in a study of T cell responses to AZD1222 COVID-19 vaccine (dated by TCRdb to 2020 to 2022). To prepare the library, the immunoSEQ multiplex PCR assay was applied. Entries here come from immuneACCESS through TCRdb and include only in-frame sequences with V and J called. Some clones fail to appear in such tables; in the studies checked, an unresolved V gene covers under half of the shortfall, and the cause of the remainder is unknown. This sample holds about 180,000 clones; about 93% were observed only once. The top ten clones comprise about 2.1% of the sample. In light of the paper, this sample's time point label describes: about 28 days (+/-7) after the second vaccine dose. The specimen comprised peripheral blood, sampled 28 days after the second AZD1222 dose. The receptors were gathered from an adult who received the AZD1222 COVID-19 vaccine.

The chain combines TRBV6-5 with TRBJ1-5, with D uncertain. V lost 4 bases, J lost 7 bases, and 11 bases lay in between. Germline loops: CDR1 MNHEY, CDR2 SVGAGI. The CDR3 spans 13 residues. CDR3 region: CASSSYERQPQHF. The CDR3, as DNA: TGTGCCAGCAGTTCCTATGAGAGGCAGCCCCAGCATTTT.

This rearrangement joins TRBV14 to TRBJ2-7; either TRBD1 or TRBD2 may supply D (5 bases each). Germline V CDR1 and CDR2: SGHDN, FVKESK. V was pared by 0 bases and J by 7 bases, with 10 bases between. CDR3 length: 13 amino acids. CDR3 region: CASSQDLGEEQYF. CDR3 coding DNA: TGTGCCAGCAGCCAAGACTTGGGGGAAGAGCAGTACTTC.

This clone was counted once. V gene TRBV29-1 combines with J gene TRBJ2-1; possibly TRBD1 for D (5 bases). The germline V and J ends were trimmed by 3 bases and 4 bases, with 13 bases remaining between them. The germline CDR1 and CDR2 sequences are SQVTM and ANQGSEA. This CDR3 comprises 14 residues. The CDR3 here is CSVDRGNKYNEQFF. The CDR3 nucleotides read TGCAGCGTTGATAGGGGAAATAAATACAATGAGCAGTTCTTC.

The chain couples TRBV10-2 to TRBJ2-5; no reliable D call. There are 12 residues in the CDR3. CDR1 is WSHSY, CDR2 SAAADI, per germline. The V end was cut by 3 bases, the J end by 5 bases, with 7 bases between. The CDR3 sequence: CASSEQQETQYF. For the CDR3, the DNA is TGCGCCAGCAGTGAACAGCAGGAGACCCAGTACTTC.

This clone was observed once. The chain carries TRBV10-3 and TRBJ2-3; D unclear. V was cut by 5 bases and J by 4 bases, with 13 bases left in between. This CDR3 region has 14 residues. Germline loops: CDR1 ENHRY, CDR2 SYGVKD. In DNA, the CDR3 is TGTGCCATCAGTACCCCCCCGCAGCCAGATACGCAGTATTTT. Protein: CAISTPPQPDTQYF.

This clone has only a few counts. V is TRBV27 and J is TRBJ2-7, with 8 bases lining up with TRBD1. CDR1 and CDR2 (germline): MNHEY, SMNVEV (reference sequence). V gave up 5 bases and J gave up 0 bases; unmatched junction bases: 3. This CDR3 has 14 residues. CDR3 sequence: CASSRTGSSYEQYF. For the CDR3, the DNA is TGTGCCAGCAGTCGGACAGGGAGCTCCTACGAGCAGTACTTC.

The chain is built from TRBV14 and TRBJ2-7; 8 bases line up with TRBD1. Per the germline V gene, CDR1 is SGHDN and CDR2 is FVKESK. Germline trimming cut 0 bases from V and 0 bases from J; bases unmatched to any gene: 7. CDR3 length: 17 residues. CDR3 in DNA: TGTGCCAGCAGCCAAGAAAGGACAGGGCCCCTCTCCTACGAGCAGTACTTC. Translated, it gives CASSQERTGPLSYEQYF.

This clone was counted a single time. The chain is built from TRBV10-1 and TRBJ2-5; 7 bases line up with TRBD1. V lost 3 bases and J lost 5; bases outside the gene matches: 6. The CDR3 spans 14 residues. CDR1 WNHNN and CDR2 SYGVQD come from the germline V gene (reference sequence). CDR3 nucleotides: TGCGCCAGCAGTGAAAGGGGGCGAACGGAGACCCAGTACTTC. Translating it yields CASSERGRTETQYF.

This chain links TRBV27 with TRBJ2-3; the D gene is possibly TRBD2 (6 bases). CDR1 is MNHEY, CDR2 SMNVEV, per germline (reference sequence). V was pared by 6 bases and J by 6 bases, with 16 bases between. This CDR3 comprises 14 residues. The CDR3 nucleotides are TGTGCCAGCAGCCTCTCCGGACTATCCGATACGCAGTATTTT. Translated: CASSLSGLSDTQYF.

The V and J genes are TRBV6-2 or TRBV6-3 and TRBJ2-7, with D perhaps matching TRBD1 (5 bases). V lost 5 bases and J 1 base, leaving 9 bases between the germline ends. The CDR3 has 13 residues. Germline V gene data show CDR1 as MNHEY and CDR2 as SVGEGT. The CDR3 sequence: CASSLGHSYEQYF. CDR3 sequence (DNA): TGTGCCAGCAGTCTCGGACATTCCTACGAGCAGTACTTC.

This chain connects TRBV6-5 to TRBJ2-2; no definite D call. V was cut by 0 bases and J by 3 bases, with 11 bases left in between. This CDR3 has 16 amino acids. The germline V gene has CDR1 MNHEY and CDR2 SVGAGI. CDR3 region: CASSYSSQFDTGELFF. CDR3 in DNA: TGTGCCAGCAGTTACTCATCGCAGTTTGACACCGGGGAGCTGTTTTTT.

The gene calls are TRBV19 and TRBJ1-2; D is uncertain. The CDR3 has 12 amino acids. Germline V gene sequence: CDR1 LNHDA, CDR2 SQIVND (reference sequence). V lost 6 bases and J 4 bases, leaving 9 bases between the germline ends. The CDR3, as DNA: TGTGCCAGTAGGTGGCAGTCCTATGGCTACACCTTC. This sequence encodes CASRWQSYGYTF.

The chain employs TRBV6-1 and TRBJ2-7; 9 bases are shared with TRBD1. The CDR3 length is 16 residues. From germline, CDR1 is MNHNS and CDR2 SASEGT. The ends lost 3 bases at V and 0 bases at J; junction bases unmatched: 6. The DNA of the CDR3 is TGTGCCAGCAGTGACTTGGGACAGGGTGGCTCCTACGAGCAGTACTTC. This translates into CASSDLGQGGSYEQYF.

The V and J genes are TRBV6-5 and TRBJ2-7; D is uncertain. Germline V gene sequence: CDR1 MNHEY, CDR2 SVGAGI. V lost 0 bases, J lost 3 bases, and 12 bases lay in between. The CDR3 runs 15 residues. CDR3 region: CASSYSRQEGYEQYF. As DNA, the CDR3 is TGTGCCAGCAGTTACTCGAGGCAGGAAGGCTACGAGCAGTACTTC.